One and the same sample provided the 6 T cell receptor beta chains below, sequenced in a study of T cells after yellow fever vaccination. MiXCR was run by TCRdb on the 5' RACE reads, yielding one entry per CDR3 protein. In the table there are some 260,000 distinct CDR3 sequences, roughly 4.8% of which are singletons. The sequenced sample was CD4+ T cells sorted from PBMCs, obtained on the day of the yellow fever booster vaccination. The receptors here all came from a man aged 18 to 35 who received the YFV17D yellow fever vaccine.

This clonotype was counted a few times. The CDR3 nucleotides read TGTGCCAGCAGCTTAGTAGGCCAGCTCCAGGCCGGGGAGCTGTTTTTT. It translates to CASSLVGQLQAGELFF. V usage is TRBV11-2 and J usage is TRBJ2-2; unclear D gene. Germline CDR1 reads SGHAT; CDR2 reads FQNNGV. Trimming took off 1 base at V and 6 bases at J, with 15 bases between the two ends. The CDR3 extends over 16 amino acids.

The V and J genes are TRBV11-2 and TRBJ1-2, with a weak D call TRBD1 (5 bases). The CDR3 has 14 amino acids. The germline V and J ends were trimmed by 0 bases and 4 bases, with 9 bases remaining between them. CDR1 and CDR2 (germline): SGHAT, FQNNGV. CDR3 residues: CASSLDGGGYGYTF. The CDR3 DNA follows: TGTGCCAGCAGCTTAGATGGGGGAGGCTATGGCTACACCTTC.

This clonotype came up a few times. V is TRBV6-2 or TRBV6-3 and J is TRBJ2-5; D gene uncertain. Germline assignment: CDR1 MNHEY and CDR2 SVGEGT. The V gene lost 8 bases and the J gene lost 2 bases, with 9 bases spanning the gap. There are 12 residues in the CDR3. CDR3 sequence reads: CASGHNQETQYF. Written as DNA, the CDR3 is TGTGCCAGCGGTCATAATCAAGAGACCCAGTACTTC.

This clonotype came up a few times. This sequence joins TRBV20-1 and TRBJ1-6, with D hard to call. Trimming took off 5 bases at V and 9 bases at J, with 14 bases between the two ends. Germline CDR1 reads DFQATT; CDR2 reads SNEGSKA (reference sequence). There are 13 residues in the CDR3. Here the CDR3 reads CSAVIGLSSPLHF. As DNA, the CDR3 is TGCAGTGCTGTCATCGGACTATCTTCACCCCTCCACTTT.

In its sample, this clonotype was seen many times. CDR3 bases: TGTGCCAGCAGCCAGGGGACATGGAACACTGAAGCTTTCTTT. This codes for CASSQGTWNTEAFF. The chain links TRBV3-1 to TRBJ1-1, with a possible D match to TRBD1 (6 bases). CDR3 size: 14 residues. V lost 3 bases and J 1 base, leaving 9 bases between the germline ends. Germline values: CDR1 LGHDT, CDR2 YNNKEL (reference sequence).

The genes are TRBV5-1 and TRBJ1-4, with 7 bases lining up with TRBD1. Germline CDR1 reads SGHRS; CDR2 reads YFSETQ. This CDR3 has 15 amino acids. V lost 9 bases, J lost 0 bases, and 8 bases stayed unmatched. CDR3 coding DNA: TGCGCCACCTCAAGGACAGGCTCAACTAATGAAAAACTGTTTTTT. Translation gives CATSRTGSTNEKLFF.